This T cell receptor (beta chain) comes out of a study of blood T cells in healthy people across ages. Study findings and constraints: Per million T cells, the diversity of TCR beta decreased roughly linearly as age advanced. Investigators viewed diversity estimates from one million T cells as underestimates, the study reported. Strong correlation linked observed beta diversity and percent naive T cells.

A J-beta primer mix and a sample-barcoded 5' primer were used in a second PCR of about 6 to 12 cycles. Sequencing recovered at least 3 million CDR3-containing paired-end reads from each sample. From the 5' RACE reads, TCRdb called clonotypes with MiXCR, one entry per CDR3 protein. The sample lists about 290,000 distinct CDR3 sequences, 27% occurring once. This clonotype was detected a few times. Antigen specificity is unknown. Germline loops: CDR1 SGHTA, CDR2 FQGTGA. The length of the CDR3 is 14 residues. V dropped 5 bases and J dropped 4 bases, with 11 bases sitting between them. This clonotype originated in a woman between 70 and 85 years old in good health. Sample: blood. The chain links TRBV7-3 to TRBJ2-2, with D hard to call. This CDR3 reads CASSALSGTGELFF. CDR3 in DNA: TGTGCCAGCAGCGCCTTATCGGGCACCGGGGAGCTGTTTTTT.